These T cell receptor beta chains were read from a single sample in a study of T cell repertoires in cytomegalovirus infection. From the reads, TCRdb called clonotypes with MiXCR, one entry per CDR3 protein. The sample records approximately 220,000 distinct CDR3 sequences, approximately 40% being singletons. The antigens of these receptors remain unknown. The specimen was CD8+ T cells from cultured PBMCs, collected from culture after CMV antigen stimulation. These receptors originate from a human donor in good health (CMV status not recorded). Some clones in this sample may be carry-over from other donors' samples. The CDR3 runs from the conserved cysteine through the conserved F or W. The D gene is left open where the match is weak. The listing skips clone size in some rows; elsewhere it reads once, few, many or a size class.

D	size	V	length	J	DNA	CDR3
TRBD1	-	TRBV20-1	15	TRBJ2-5	TGCAGTGCTGACCGGGACAGGGGATACCGGGAGACCCAGTACTTC	CSADRDRGYRETQYF
-	-	TRBV7-8	13	TRBJ1-2	TGTGCCAGCAGCTCGACTGCGACCTATGGCTACACCTTC	CASSSTATYGYTF
TRBD2	many	TRBV7-6	17	TRBJ2-7	TGTGCCAGCAGCTTATCGGCGGGAGGGATGCCTATCTACGAGCAGTACTTC	CASSLSAGGMPIYEQYF
-	-	TRBV11-2	14	TRBJ1-2	TGTGCCAGCAGCCCCTTCCCGGGACACTATGGCTACACCTTC	CASSPFPGHYGYTF
-	-	TRBV7-9	14	TRBJ2-2	TGTGCCAGCAGGACAACTTCGAACACCGGGGAGCTGTTTTTT	CASRTTSNTGELFF
TRBD1	many	TRBV7-9	15	TRBJ1-5	TGTGCCAGCAGCTTAGACAGGGGGAGCAATCAGCCCCAGCATTTT	CASSLDRGSNQPQHF
-	many	TRBV7-9	15	TRBJ2-1	TGTGCCAGCAGCCCCGGGCCTAGCAGCTACAATGAGCAGTTCTTC	CASSPGPSSYNEQFF
-	many	TRBV7-6	18	TRBJ1-3	TGTGCCAGCAGCTTTGGGTCCTACGGGGAATCTTCTGGAAACACCATATATTTT	CASSFGSYGESSGNTIYF
-	-	TRBV10-1	13	TRBJ1-1	TGCGCCAGCTCCTCGAGGGGAAACACTGAAGCTTTCTTT	CASSSRGNTEAFF
-	-	TRBV12-3/TRBV12-4	14	TRBJ2-2	TGTGCCAGCAGTTTAAGTACCGCCCCCGGGGAGCTGTTTTTT	CASSLSTAPGELFF
-	few	TRBV6-1	13	TRBJ2-1	TGTGCCAGCAGTGAAGGTTACTACAATGAGCAGTTCTTC	CASSEGYYNEQFF
-	few	TRBV7-9	15	TRBJ2-2	TGTGCCAGCAGCTCCGGGCCTTCGAACACCGGGGAGCTGTTTTTT	CASSSGPSNTGELFF
-	-	TRBV7-9	15	TRBJ2-7	TGTGCCAGCAGCAACCCGACAGGGCGGGAATCAGAGCAGTACTTC	CASSNPTGRESEQYF
TRBD1	-	TRBV10-3	19	TRBJ1-5	TGTGCCATCAGCGACTCCGGGACAGGGAGGTTCGCGGGCAATCAGCCCCAGCATTTT	CAISDSGTGRFAGNQPQHF
TRBD1	-	TRBV27	15	TRBJ1-4	TGTGCCAGCAGTCCCCGGACAGGACGTAATGAAAAACTGTTTTTT	CASSPRTGRNEKLFF
-	-	TRBV12-3/TRBV12-4	12	TRBJ1-1	TGTGCCAGCATTTCACCGGCACAAGAAGCTTTCTTT	CASISPAQEAFF
-	-	TRBV14	15	TRBJ1-2	TGTGCCAGCAGTCCAAGTGCGGGACTTCTCTATGGCTACACCTTC	CASSPSAGLLYGYTF
-	-	TRBV24-1	13	TRBJ2-2	TGTGCCACGGGAGAGCTTGACACCGGGGAGCTGTTTTTT	CATGELDTGELFF
-	-	TRBV7-9	13	TRBJ2-1	TGTGCCAGCATACCGCCGGGGGCAGCTGAGCAGTTCTTC	CASIPPGAAEQFF
-	many	TRBV7-6	15	TRBJ1-5	TGTGCCAGCAGCCCTCTCGGCCGTAGCAATCAGCCCCAGCATTTT	CASSPLGRSNQPQHF
-	many	TRBV6-1	14	TRBJ1-4	TGTGCCAGCAGTCACAGTCCAACTAATGAAAAACTGTTTTTT	CASSHSPTNEKLFF
-	few	TRBV11-2	20	TRBJ2-6	TGTGCCAGCAGCCGGACTCAGGGGACCCTGAGGTTCTCTGGGGCCAACGTCCTGACTTTC	CASSRTQGTLRFSGANVLTF
-	-	TRBV29-1	13	TRBJ1-1	TGCAGCGTCCCCTATCTGGGTAGGCCTGAAGCTTTCTTT	CSVPYLGRPEAFF
-	-	TRBV14	14	TRBJ1-2	TGTGCCAGCAGCCAATCAAGTCGGGTCTATGGCTACACCTTC	CASSQSSRVYGYTF
-	few	TRBV2	11	TRBJ2-7	TGTGCCAGCAGTGAAAAGTTTAAGCAGTACTTC	CASSEKFKQYF
-	few	TRBV14	15	TRBJ2-1	TGTGCCAGCAGCCAAGACCGATACTCCTACAATGAGCAGTTCTTT	CASSQDRYSYNEQFF
-	-	TRBV7-3	16	TRBJ2-1	TGTGCCAGCAGCTCGCAACAGGGTTTGACCTACAATGAGCAGTTCTTC	CASSSQQGLTYNEQFF
-	-	TRBV9	15	TRBJ1-1	TGTGCCAGCAGCGTAGGAGGAAGCCAGAACACTGAAGCTTTCTTT	CASSVGGSQNTEAFF
-	-	TRBV6-4	14	TRBJ2-5	TGTGCCAGCAGTGACTCGATTAATAGGGAGACCCAGTACTTC	CASSDSINRETQYF
-	-	TRBV14	17	TRBJ1-1	TGTGCCAGCAGCCAGACCGGGGCGGGTATCGGGAACACTGAAGCTTTCTTT	CASSQTGAGIGNTEAFF
-	-	TRBV5-6	14	TRBJ2-7	TGTGCCAGCAGCTTCACGGGGGCCATGAGGGAGCAGTACTTC	CASSFTGAMREQYF
-	-	TRBV6-5	13	TRBJ1-1	TGTGCCAGCAGTGAATGGGGGGACCCTGAAGCTTTCTTT	CASSEWGDPEAFF
TRBD2	-	TRBV11-3	16	TRBJ2-2	TGTGCCAGCAGCGCAAAATCCGGGACTAGCCCCGGGGAGCTGTTTTTT	CASSAKSGTSPGELFF
-	-	TRBV7-2	15	TRBJ2-1	TGTGCCAGCAGCTTAGATCCAGCGCAATACAATGAGCAGTTCTTC	CASSLDPAQYNEQFF
-	few	TRBV2	14	TRBJ2-1	TGTGCCAGCAGTGCCGGGGTTTACTACAATGAGCAGTTCTTC	CASSAGVYYNEQFF
TRBD2	few	TRBV28	22	TRBJ2-7	TGTGCCAGCAGCCTACCCCTACGCCCCCCCCCCCTGAGCGGGAGGAAGCTTTACGAGCAGTACTTC	CASSLPLRPPPLSGRKLYEQYF
TRBD1	-	TRBV7-6	16	TRBJ1-1	TGTGCCAGCAGCTTGGGGCAGGGGGCTTGGGGCACTGAAGCTTTCTTT	CASSLGQGAWGTEAFF
-	once	TRBV19	14	TRBJ2-2	TGTGCCAGTAGTATCTTACCTGGGACCGGGGAGCTGTTTTTT	CASSILPGTGELFF
-	-	TRBV7-4	13	TRBJ1-2	TGTGCCAGCAGCATGGGTCCTGGACATGGCTACACCTTC	CASSMGPGHGYTF
-	-	TRBV7-2	13	TRBJ2-3	TGTGCCAGCAGCCTCGCGAGTCACGATACGCAGTATTTT	CASSLASHDTQYF
-	-	TRBV14	13	TRBJ2-7	TGTGCCAGCAGCCAGGAGCGATTCTACGAGCAGTACTTC	CASSQERFYEQYF
TRBD1	many	TRBV12-3/TRBV12-4	19	TRBJ1-2	TGTGCCAGCAGCCGCAGGGGGGGGAGGACAGGGGGCGCGTTGTTTGGCTACACCTTC	CASSRRGGRTGGALFGYTF